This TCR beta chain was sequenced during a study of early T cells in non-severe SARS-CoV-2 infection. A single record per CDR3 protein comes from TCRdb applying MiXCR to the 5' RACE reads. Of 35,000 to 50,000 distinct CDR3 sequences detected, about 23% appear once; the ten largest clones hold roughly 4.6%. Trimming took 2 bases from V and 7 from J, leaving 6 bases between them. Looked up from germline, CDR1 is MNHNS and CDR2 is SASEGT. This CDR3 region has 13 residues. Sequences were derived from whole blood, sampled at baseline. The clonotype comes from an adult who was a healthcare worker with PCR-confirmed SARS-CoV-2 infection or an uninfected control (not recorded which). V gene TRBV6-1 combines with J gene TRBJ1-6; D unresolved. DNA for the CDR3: TGTGCCAGCAGTGAACTGGGGAATTCACCCCTCCACTTT. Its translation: CASSELGNSPLHF.